The rows below give T cell receptor beta chains drawn from one sample of a study of T-cell reconstitution after alpha-beta-depleted transplantation in children. TCRdb passed the PCR reads through MiXCR, listing each CDR3 protein once. The data hold about 420,000 distinct CDR3 sequences, with 16% observed a single time. Here the sequenced sample was PBMCs, mostly from graft donor cells, taken 360 days after TCRalphabeta/CD19-depleted stem cell transplant. The source of these receptors is a boy in the first two years of life who had a stem cell transplant for Wiskott-Aldrich syndrome, so the T cells may come from the graft donor. CDR3s include the opening cysteine and the closing phenylalanine or tryptophan. The D gene is left open where the match is weak. Clone size appears in some rows only: once, few, many, or a class for an expanded clone.

v_call	j_call	clone_size	d_call	cdr3_aa	cdr3_nt
TRBV29-1	TRBJ2-1	NA	NA	CSVLSRLARYNEQFF	TGCAGCGTTTTGTCGCGGCTAGCGCGTTACAATGAGCAGTTCTTC
TRBV4-3	TRBJ2-1	NA	TRBD2	CASSQDGLAGGGEYNEQFF	TGCGCCAGCAGCCAAGATGGACTAGCGGGAGGGGGGGAGTACAATGAGCAGTTCTTC
TRBV14	TRBJ2-7	few	TRBD2	CASSLLGTRDSEQYF	TGTGCCAGCAGCCTCCTAGGGACTAGGGACTCCGAGCAGTACTTC
TRBV7-9	TRBJ2-1	NA	TRBD2	CASSLMRGGYNEQFF	TGTGCCAGCAGCTTAATGCGGGGGGGATACAATGAGCAGTTCTTC
TRBV20-1	TRBJ2-1	few	NA	CSGGGDSYNEQFF	TGCAGTGGGGGCGGGGACTCCTACAATGAGCAGTTCTTC
TRBV27	TRBJ2-7	NA	NA	CASSLYGKTSHVPYEQYF	TGTGCCAGCAGTTTATACGGCAAGACTTCCCATGTCCCCTACGAGCAGTACTTC
TRBV25-1	TRBJ2-7	few	NA	CASSESGLAYEQYF	TGTGCCAGCAGTGAATCGGGTCTAGCCTACGAGCAGTACTTC
TRBV20-1	TRBJ1-2	NA	NA	CSASWGGGYGYTF	TGCAGTGCTAGCTGGGGGGGTGGCTATGGCTACACCTTC
TRBV12-3/TRBV12-4	TRBJ1-1	NA	NA	CASSFDPRPRMDTEAFF	TGTGCCAGCAGTTTCGACCCTCGCCCCCGGATGGACACTGAAGCTTTCTTT
TRBV25-1	TRBJ2-7	few	NA	CASSASSGFEQYF	TGTGCCAGCAGTGCATCCTCTGGATTCGAGCAGTACTTC
TRBV10-1	TRBJ2-2	few	TRBD1	CASNNRGAGELFF	TGCGCCAGCAATAACAGGGGCGCCGGGGAGCTGTTTTTT
TRBV5-1	TRBJ2-5	few	NA	CASSYAGIQETQYF	TGCGCCAGCAGCTATGCAGGGATTCAAGAGACCCAGTACTTC
TRBV29-1	TRBJ2-7	once	TRBD2	CSVGLAGPYEQYF	TGCAGCGTCGGACTAGCGGGACCCTACGAGCAGTACTTC
TRBV6-2/TRBV6-3	TRBJ2-1	NA	NA	CASSYGGKGYNEQFF	TGTGCCAGCAGTTACGGCGGGAAGGGGTACAATGAGCAGTTCTTC
TRBV28	TRBJ1-1	few	NA	CAHRLGTGEAFF	TGTGCCCATCGATTGGGCACCGGGGAAGCTTTCTTT
TRBV5-1	TRBJ2-5	few	NA	CASSLTGFKETQYF	TGCGCCAGCAGCTTGACAGGGTTTAAAGAGACCCAGTACTTC
TRBV6-1	TRBJ2-5	NA	TRBD1	CASSQGTGGSWETQYF	TGTGCCAGCAGTCAAGGGACAGGGGGCAGTTGGGAGACCCAGTACTTC
TRBV5-1	TRBJ2-1	NA	TRBD2	CASSAGAGGRTYSSYNEQFF	TGCGCCAGCAGCGCGGGAGCGGGGGGCAGAACTTATAGCTCCTACAATGAGCAGTTCTTC
TRBV12-3/TRBV12-4	TRBJ2-1	few	NA	CASSLTSINEQFF	TGTGCCAGCAGTTTAACAAGTATCAATGAGCAGTTCTTC
TRBV2	TRBJ1-6	NA	TRBD1	CASRGDRGNSPLHF	TGTGCCAGCAGAGGGGACAGGGGTAATTCACCCCTCCACTTT
TRBV6-4	TRBJ2-1	few	TRBD2	CASSERGGSYNEQFF	TGTGCCAGCAGTGAGCGGGGGGGCTCCTACAATGAGCAGTTCTTC
TRBV10-3	TRBJ2-7	few	NA	CAISEGRGAGGRNYEQYF	TGTGCCATCAGTGAGGGCCGGGGGGCCGGGGGGCGCAACTACGAGCAGTACTTC
TRBV5-1	TRBJ2-2	NA	TRBD2	CASSPGLAGAKGTGELFF	TGCGCCAGCAGCCCCGGACTAGCGGGAGCAAAGGGGACCGGGGAGCTGTTTTTT
TRBV6-5	TRBJ2-7	few	NA	CASNTQGAYEQYF	TGTGCCAGCAACACCCAGGGAGCCTACGAGCAGTACTTC
TRBV28	TRBJ1-1	few	NA	CASSLAGMNTEAFF	TGTGCCAGCAGTTTAGCAGGGATGAACACTGAAGCTTTCTTT
TRBV6-1	TRBJ1-2	few	TRBD1	CASSPRSRRGPHGYTF	TGTGCCAGCAGTCCTCGTTCTCGTAGGGGGCCTCATGGCTACACCTTC
TRBV12-3/TRBV12-4	TRBJ2-5	NA	TRBD2	CASSPGAGGPETQYF	TGTGCCAGCAGTCCAGGGGCGGGAGGGCCGGAGACCCAGTACTTC
TRBV5-5	TRBJ2-7	NA	TRBD2	CASSSRPGLAAYEQYF	TGTGCCAGCAGCTCTAGACCGGGACTAGCAGCTTACGAGCAGTACTTC
TRBV12-3/TRBV12-4	TRBJ2-2	many	NA	CASSFPSRTDELANTGELFF	TGTGCCAGCAGTTTCCCGTCCCGGACAGATGAATTAGCGAACACCGGGGAGCTGTTTTTT